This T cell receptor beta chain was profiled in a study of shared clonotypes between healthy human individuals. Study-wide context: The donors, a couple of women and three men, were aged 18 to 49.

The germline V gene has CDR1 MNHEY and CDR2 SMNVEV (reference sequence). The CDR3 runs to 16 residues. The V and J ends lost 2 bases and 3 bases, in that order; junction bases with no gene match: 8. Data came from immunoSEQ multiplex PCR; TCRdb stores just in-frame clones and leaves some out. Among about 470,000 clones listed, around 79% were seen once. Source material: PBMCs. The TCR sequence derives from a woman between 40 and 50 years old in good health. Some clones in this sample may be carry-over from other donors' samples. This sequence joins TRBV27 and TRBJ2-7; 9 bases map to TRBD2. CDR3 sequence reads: CASSLERLAGLYEQYF. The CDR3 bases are TGTGCCAGCAGTTTAGAGAGGCTAGCGGGACTCTACGAGCAGTACTTC.